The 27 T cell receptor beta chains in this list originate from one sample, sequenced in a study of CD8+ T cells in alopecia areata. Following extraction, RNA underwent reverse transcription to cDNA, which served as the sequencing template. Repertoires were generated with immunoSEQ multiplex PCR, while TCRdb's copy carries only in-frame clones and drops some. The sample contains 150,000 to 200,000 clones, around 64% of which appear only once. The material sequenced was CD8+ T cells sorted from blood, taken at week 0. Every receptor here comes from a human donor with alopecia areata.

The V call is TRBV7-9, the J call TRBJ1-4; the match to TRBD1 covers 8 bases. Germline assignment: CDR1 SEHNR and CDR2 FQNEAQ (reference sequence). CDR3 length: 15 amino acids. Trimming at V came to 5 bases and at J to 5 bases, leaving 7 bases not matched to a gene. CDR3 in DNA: TGTGCCAGCAGCCCGAGCGGACAGGGAAATGAAAAACTGTTTTTT. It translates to CASSPSGQGNEKLFF. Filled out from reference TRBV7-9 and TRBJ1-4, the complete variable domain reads DTGVSQNPRHKITKRGQNVTFRCDPISEHNRLYWYRQTLGQGPEFLTYFQNEAQLEKSRLLSDRFSAERPKGSFSTLEIQRTEQGDSAMYLCASSPSGQGNEKLFFGSGTQLSVL.

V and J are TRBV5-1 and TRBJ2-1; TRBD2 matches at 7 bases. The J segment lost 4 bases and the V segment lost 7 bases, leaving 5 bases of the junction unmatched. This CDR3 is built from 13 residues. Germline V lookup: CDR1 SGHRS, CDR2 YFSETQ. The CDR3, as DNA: TGCGCCAGCGGGCTAGCGGTTTACAATGAGCAGTTCTTC. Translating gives CASGLAVYNEQFF. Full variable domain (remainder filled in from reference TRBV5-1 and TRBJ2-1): KAGVTQTPRYLIKTRGQQVTLSCSPISGHRSVSWYQQTPGQGLQFLFEYFSETQRNKGNFPGRFSGRQFSNSRSEMNVSTLELGDSALYLCASGLAVYNEQFFGPGTRLTVL.

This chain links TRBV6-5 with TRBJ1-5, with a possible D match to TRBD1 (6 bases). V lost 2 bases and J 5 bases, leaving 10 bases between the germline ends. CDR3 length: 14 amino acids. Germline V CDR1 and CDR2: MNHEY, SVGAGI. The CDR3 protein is CASSYTGTDQPQHF. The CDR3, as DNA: TGTGCCAGCAGTTACACAGGGACTGATCAGCCCCAGCATTTT.

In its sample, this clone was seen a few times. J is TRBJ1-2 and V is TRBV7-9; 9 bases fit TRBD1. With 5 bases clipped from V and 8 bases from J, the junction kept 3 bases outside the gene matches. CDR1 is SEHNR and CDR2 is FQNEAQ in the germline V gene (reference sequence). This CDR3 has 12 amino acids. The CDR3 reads CASSGTGLGYTF. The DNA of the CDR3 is TGTGCCAGCAGCGGGACAGGGTTGGGCTACACCTTC.

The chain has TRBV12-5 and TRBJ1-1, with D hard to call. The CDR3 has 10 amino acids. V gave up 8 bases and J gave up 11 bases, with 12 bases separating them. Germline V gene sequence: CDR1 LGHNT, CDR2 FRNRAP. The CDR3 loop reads CASCGLEAFF. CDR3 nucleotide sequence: TGTGCTAGTTGTGGGTTAGAGGCTTTCTTT.

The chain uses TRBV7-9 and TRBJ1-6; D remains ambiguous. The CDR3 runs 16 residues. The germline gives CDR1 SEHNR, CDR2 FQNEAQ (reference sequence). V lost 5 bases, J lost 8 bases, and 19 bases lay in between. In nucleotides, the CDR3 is TGTGCCAGCAGCAATAAGGACCACGGGAGAGATTCACCCCTCCACTTT. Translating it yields CASSNKDHGRDSPLHF.

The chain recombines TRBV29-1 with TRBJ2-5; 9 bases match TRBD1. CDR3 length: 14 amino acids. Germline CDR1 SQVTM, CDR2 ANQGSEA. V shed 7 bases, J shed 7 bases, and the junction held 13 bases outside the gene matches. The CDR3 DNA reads TGCAGCGCCAAACAGGGGGCCCCGGTCGGGACCCAGTACTTC. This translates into CSAKQGAPVGTQYF.

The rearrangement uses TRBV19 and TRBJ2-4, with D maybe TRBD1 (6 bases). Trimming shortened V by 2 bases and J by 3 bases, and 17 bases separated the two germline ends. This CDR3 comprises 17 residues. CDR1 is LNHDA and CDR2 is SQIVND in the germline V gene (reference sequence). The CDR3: CASSIRPRDNLKNIQYF. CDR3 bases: TGTGCCAGTAGTATACGACCCCGGGACAACCTCAAAAACATTCAGTACTTC.

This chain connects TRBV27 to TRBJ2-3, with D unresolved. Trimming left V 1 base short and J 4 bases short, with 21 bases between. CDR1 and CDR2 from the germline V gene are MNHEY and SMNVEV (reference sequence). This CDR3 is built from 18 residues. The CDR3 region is CASSLFPERRLSPDTQYF. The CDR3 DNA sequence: TGTGCCAGCAGTTTATTCCCCGAACGCAGGCTCAGTCCAGATACGCAGTATTTT.

The CDR3 loop reads CASSLEGPRVLETQYF. The CDR3 DNA is TGCGCCAGCAGCTTGGAAGGCCCCAGGGTTTTGGAGACCCAGTACTTC. The chain combines TRBV5-1 with TRBJ2-5, with D possibly being TRBD1 (5 bases). The germline V and J ends were trimmed by 0 bases and 5 bases, with 17 bases remaining between them. The CDR3 sequence is 16 residues long. The germline gives CDR1 SGHRS, CDR2 YFSETQ. Full variable domain (missing parts from reference TRBV5-1 and TRBJ2-5): KAGVTQTPRYLIKTRGQQVTLSCSPISGHRSVSWYQQTPGQGLQFLFEYFSETQRNKGNFPGRFSGRQFSNSRSEMNVSTLELGDSALYLCASSLEGPRVLETQYFGPGTRLLVL.

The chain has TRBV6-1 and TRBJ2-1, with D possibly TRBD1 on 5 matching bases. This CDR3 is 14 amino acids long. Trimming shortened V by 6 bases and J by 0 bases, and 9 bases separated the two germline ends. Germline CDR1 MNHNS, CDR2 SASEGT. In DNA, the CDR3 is TGTGCCAGCAGCAACAGGAACTCCTACAATGAGCAGTTCTTC. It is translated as CASSNRNSYNEQFF.

The CDR3 spells CASSSTTGGIAKNIQYF. The CDR3 coding sequence is TGTGCCAGCAGCTCCACGACAGGGGGCATCGCCAAAAACATTCAGTACTTC. The rearrangement links TRBV13 to TRBJ2-4; 10 bases map to TRBD1. Germline lookup yields CDR1 PRHDT and CDR2 FYEKMQ (reference sequence). J was trimmed by 1 base and V by 4 bases; bases with no gene match: 7. The CDR3 covers 17 residues.

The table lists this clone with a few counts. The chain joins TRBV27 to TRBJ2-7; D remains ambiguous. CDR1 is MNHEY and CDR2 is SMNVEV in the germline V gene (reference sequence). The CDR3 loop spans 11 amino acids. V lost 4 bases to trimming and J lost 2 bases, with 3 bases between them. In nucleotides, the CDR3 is TGTGCCAGCAGTTCGACCTACGAGCAGTACTTC. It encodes CASSSTYEQYF.

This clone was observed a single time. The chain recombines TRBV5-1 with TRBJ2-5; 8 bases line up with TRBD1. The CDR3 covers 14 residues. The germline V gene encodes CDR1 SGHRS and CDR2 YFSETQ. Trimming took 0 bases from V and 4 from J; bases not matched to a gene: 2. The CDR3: CASSLEQGGETQYF. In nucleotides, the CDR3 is TGCGCCAGCAGCTTGGAACAGGGGGGAGAGACCCAGTACTTC.

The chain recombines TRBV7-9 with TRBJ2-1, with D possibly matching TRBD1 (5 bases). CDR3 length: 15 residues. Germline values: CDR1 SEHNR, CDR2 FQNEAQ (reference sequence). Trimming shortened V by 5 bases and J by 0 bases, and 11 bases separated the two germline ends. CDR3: CASSRRQSSYNEQFF. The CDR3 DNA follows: TGTGCCAGCAGCCGACGACAGAGCTCCTACAATGAGCAGTTCTTC. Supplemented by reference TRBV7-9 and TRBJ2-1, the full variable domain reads DTGVSQNPRHKITKRGQNVTFRCDPISEHNRLYWYRQTLGQGPEFLTYFQNEAQLEKSRLLSDRFSAERPKGSFSTLEIQRTEQGDSAMYLCASSRRQSSYNEQFFGPGTRLTVL.

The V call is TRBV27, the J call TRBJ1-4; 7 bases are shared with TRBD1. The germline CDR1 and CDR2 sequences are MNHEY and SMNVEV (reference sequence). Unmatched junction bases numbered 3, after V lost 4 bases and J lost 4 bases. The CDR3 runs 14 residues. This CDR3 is CASSSGQFNEKLFF. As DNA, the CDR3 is TGTGCCAGCAGTTCGGGACAGTTTAATGAAAAACTGTTTTTT.

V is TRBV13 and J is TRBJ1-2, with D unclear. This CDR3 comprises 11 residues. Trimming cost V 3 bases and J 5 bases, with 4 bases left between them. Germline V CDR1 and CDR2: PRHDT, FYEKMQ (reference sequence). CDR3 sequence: CASSFGYGYTF. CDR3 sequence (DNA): TGTGCCAGCAGCTTTGGGTATGGCTACACCTTC. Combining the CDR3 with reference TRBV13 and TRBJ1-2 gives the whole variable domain AAGVIQSPRHLIKEKRETATLKCYPIPRHDTVYWYQQGPGQDPQFLISFYEKMQSDKGSIPDRFSAQQFSDYHSELNMSSLELGDSALYFCASSFGYGYTFGSGTRLTVV.

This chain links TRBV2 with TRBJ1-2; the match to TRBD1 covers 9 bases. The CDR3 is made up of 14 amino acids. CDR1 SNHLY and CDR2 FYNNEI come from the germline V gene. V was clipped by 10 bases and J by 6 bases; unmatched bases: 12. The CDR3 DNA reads TGTGCCACCACCAGTCCACGGACAGGGGATGGCTACACCTTC. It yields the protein CATTSPRTGDGYTF. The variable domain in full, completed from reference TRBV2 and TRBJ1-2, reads EPEVTQTPSHQVTQMGQEVILRCVPISNHLYFYWYRQILGQKVEFLVSFYNNEISEKSEIFDDQFSVERPDGSNFTLKIRSTKLEDSAMYFCATTSPRTGDGYTFGSGTRLTVV.

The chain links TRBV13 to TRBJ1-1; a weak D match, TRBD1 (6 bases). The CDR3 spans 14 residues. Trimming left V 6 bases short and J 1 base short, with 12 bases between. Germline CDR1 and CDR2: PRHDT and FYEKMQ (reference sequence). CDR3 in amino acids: CASRVRGANTEAFF. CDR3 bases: TGTGCCAGCAGGGTAAGGGGGGCGAACACTGAAGCTTTCTTT.

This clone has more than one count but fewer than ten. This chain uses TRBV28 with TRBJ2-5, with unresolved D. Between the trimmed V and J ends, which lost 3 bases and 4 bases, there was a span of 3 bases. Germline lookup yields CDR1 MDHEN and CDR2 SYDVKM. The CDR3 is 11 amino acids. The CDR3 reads CASSLGETQYF. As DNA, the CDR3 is TGTGCCAGCAGTTTGGGAGAGACCCAGTACTTC.

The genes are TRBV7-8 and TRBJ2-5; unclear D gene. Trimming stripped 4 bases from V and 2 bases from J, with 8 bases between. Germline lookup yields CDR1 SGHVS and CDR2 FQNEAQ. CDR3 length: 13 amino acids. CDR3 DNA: TGTGCCAGCAGCTGGACCGAACAAGAGACCCAGTACTTC. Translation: CASSWTEQETQYF.

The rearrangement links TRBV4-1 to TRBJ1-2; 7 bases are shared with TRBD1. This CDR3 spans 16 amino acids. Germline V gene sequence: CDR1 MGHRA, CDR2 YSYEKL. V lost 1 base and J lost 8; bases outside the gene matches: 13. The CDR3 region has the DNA TGCGCCAGCAGCCAAGCAGGAGGGGGCTTTTTCGCGGGCTACACCTTC. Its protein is CASSQAGGGFFAGYTF.

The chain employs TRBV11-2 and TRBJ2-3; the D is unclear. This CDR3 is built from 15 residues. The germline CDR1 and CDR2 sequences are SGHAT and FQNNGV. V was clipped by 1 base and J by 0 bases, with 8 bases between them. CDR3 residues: CASSLAGDSTDTQYF. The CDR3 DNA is TGTGCCAGCAGCTTAGCGGGCGACAGCACAGATACGCAGTATTTT.

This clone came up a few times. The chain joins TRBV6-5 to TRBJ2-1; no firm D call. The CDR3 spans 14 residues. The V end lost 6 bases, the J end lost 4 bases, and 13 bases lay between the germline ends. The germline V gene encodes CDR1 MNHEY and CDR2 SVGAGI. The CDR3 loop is CASSPPTDYNEQFF. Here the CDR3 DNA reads TGTGCCAGCAGCCCCCCCACAGATTACAATGAGCAGTTCTTC.

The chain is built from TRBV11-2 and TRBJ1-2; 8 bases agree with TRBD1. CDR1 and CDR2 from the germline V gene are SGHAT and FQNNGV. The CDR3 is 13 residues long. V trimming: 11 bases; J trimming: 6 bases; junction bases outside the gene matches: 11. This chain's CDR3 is CAADKGQGHGYTF. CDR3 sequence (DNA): TGTGCCGCAGATAAAGGACAGGGCCATGGCTACACCTTC.

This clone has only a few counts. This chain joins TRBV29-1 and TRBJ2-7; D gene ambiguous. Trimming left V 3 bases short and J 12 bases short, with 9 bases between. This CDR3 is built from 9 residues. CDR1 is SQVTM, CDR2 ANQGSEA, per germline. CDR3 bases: TGCAGCGTTGAGGAGTTTCCGTACTTC. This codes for CSVEEFPYF.

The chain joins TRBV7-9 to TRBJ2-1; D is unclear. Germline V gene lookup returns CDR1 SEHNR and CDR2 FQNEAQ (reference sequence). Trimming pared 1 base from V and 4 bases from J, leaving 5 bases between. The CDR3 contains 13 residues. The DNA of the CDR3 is TGTGCCAGCAGCTTAGGTCCGTACAATGAGCAGTTCTTC. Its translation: CASSLGPYNEQFF.